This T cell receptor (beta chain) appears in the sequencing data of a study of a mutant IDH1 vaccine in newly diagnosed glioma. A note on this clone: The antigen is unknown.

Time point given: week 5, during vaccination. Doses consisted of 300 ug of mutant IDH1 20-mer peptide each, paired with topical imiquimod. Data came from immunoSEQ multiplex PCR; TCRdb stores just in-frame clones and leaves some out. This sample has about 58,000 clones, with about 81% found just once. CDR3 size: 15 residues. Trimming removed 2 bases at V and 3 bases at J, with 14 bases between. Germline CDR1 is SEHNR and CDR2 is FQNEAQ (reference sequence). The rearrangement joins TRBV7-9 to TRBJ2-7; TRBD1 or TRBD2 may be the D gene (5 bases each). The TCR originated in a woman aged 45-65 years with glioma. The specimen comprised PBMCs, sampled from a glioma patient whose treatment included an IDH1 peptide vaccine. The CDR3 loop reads CASSLKAGSIYEQYF. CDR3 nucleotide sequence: TGTGCCAGCAGCTTAAAGGCAGGGAGTATCTACGAGCAGTACTTC.